A selection of T cell receptor beta chains follows, all from one sample in a study of radiation and T cells in renal cell carcinoma. Repertoires were generated with immunoSEQ multiplex PCR, while TCRdb's copy carries only in-frame clones and drops some. The sample contains about 140,000 clones, 70% to 90% of which appear only once. Sequenced here: blood, sampled from a patient whose treatment included radiotherapy and nephrectomy. The receptor source for this set is a woman between 45 and 65 years old with renal cell carcinoma. CDR3s include the opening cysteine and the closing phenylalanine or tryptophan. The D gene is left open where the match is weak. Only part of the rows carry a size: once, few, many, or a class if the clone is expanded.

J: TRBJ1-6; V: TRBV5-1; D: .; size: .; CDR3: CASSFSSGDSPLHF; DNA: TGCGCCAGCAGCTTCTCCAGTGGGGATTCACCCCTCCACTTT
J: TRBJ1-3; V: TRBV18; D: .; size: .; CDR3: CASSPKTGGNTIYF; DNA: TGTGCCAGCTCACCAAAGACGGGTGGAAACACCATATATTTT
J: TRBJ2-7; V: TRBV29-1; D: TRBD1; size: .; CDR3: CSVEASQGALYEQYF; DNA: TGCAGCGTTGAAGCCTCCCAGGGGGCGCTTTACGAGCAGTACTTC
J: TRBJ2-5; V: TRBV7-2; D: TRBD1; size: .; CDR3: CASSFPDRGETQYF; DNA: TGTGCCAGCAGCTTTCCCGACAGGGGGGAGACCCAGTACTTC
J: TRBJ2-5; V: TRBV5-1; D: .; size: .; CDR3: CASSLGGVTETQYF; DNA: TGCGCCAGCAGCTTGGGCGGGGTTACGGAGACCCAGTACTTC
J: TRBJ1-5; V: TRBV6-6; D: .; size: .; CDR3: CASSSLRGGGNQPQHF; DNA: TGTGCCAGCAGTTCGCTGCGGGGGGGCGGCAATCAGCCCCAGCATTTT
J: TRBJ2-5; V: TRBV6-5; D: .; size: .; CDR3: CASSAGRGAQETQYF; DNA: TGTGCCAGCAGTGCGGGCAGGGGGGCCCAAGAGACCCAGTACTTC
J: TRBJ1-5; V: TRBV10-3; D: .; size: .; CDR3: CAIREGESQPQHF; DNA: TGTGCCATCAGGGAAGGTGAGAGTCAGCCCCAGCATTTT
J: TRBJ1-4; V: TRBV7-2; D: .; size: .; CDR3: CASHGQTNEKLFF; DNA: TGTGCCAGCCATGGACAGACTAATGAAAAACTGTTTTTT
J: TRBJ1-6; V: TRBV2; D: .; size: .; CDR3: CASSDPAANSPLHF; DNA: TGTGCCAGCAGTGATCCGGCAGCTAATTCACCCCTCCACTTT
J: TRBJ1-1; V: TRBV9; D: .; size: .; CDR3: CASKQRENTEAFF; DNA: TGTGCCAGCAAGCAAAGAGAGAACACTGAAGCTTTCTTT
J: TRBJ1-1; V: TRBV29-1; D: TRBD1; size: .; CDR3: CSVSPGQPSELAFF; DNA: TGCAGCGTATCACCGGGACAGCCATCCGAACTGGCTTTCTTT
J: TRBJ2-1; V: TRBV5-1; D: TRBD2; size: once; CDR3: CASSLRTSGALNEQFF; DNA: TGCGCCAGCAGCTTACGTACTAGCGGGGCCCTGAATGAGCAGTTCTTC
J: TRBJ2-3; V: TRBV9; D: TRBD2; size: .; CDR3: CASSPSGSTDTQYF; DNA: TGTGCCAGCAGTCCTAGCGGGAGCACAGATACGCAGTATTTT
J: TRBJ1-5; V: TRBV11-1; D: TRBD1; size: .; CDR3: CASSLEQGAGQPQHF; DNA: TGTGCCAGCAGCTTAGAACAGGGGGCAGGTCAGCCCCAGCATTTT
J: TRBJ2-2; V: TRBV18; D: .; size: few; CDR3: CASSPVVLAGQSTGELFF; DNA: TGTGCCAGCTCACCGGTCGTTTTGGCCGGACAGTCCACCGGGGAGCTGTTTTTT
J: TRBJ1-5; V: TRBV19; D: .; size: .; CDR3: CASSLTTKGQPQHF; DNA: TGTGCCAGTAGTTTAACCACCAAGGGTCAGCCCCAGCATTTT
J: TRBJ1-3; V: TRBV2; D: .; size: few; CDR3: CASSLRQARTYSGNTIYF; DNA: TGTGCCAGCAGTCTACGACAGGCCCGAACCTACTCTGGAAACACCATATATTTT
J: TRBJ1-5; V: TRBV21-1; D: .; size: .; CDR3: CASSNDGDRGSPQHF; DNA: TGTGCCAGCAGCAACGACGGGGACAGGGGATCTCCCCAGCATTTT
J: TRBJ1-3; V: TRBV7-9; D: .; size: .; CDR3: CASSLATAGNTIYF; DNA: TGTGCCAGCAGCTTGGCGACAGCGGGAAACACCATATATTTT
J: TRBJ1-1; V: TRBV7-2; D: TRBD1; size: .; CDR3: CASRRGDRSWHTEAFF; DNA: TGTGCCAGCCGTCGAGGGGACAGGTCTTGGCACACTGAAGCTTTCTTT
J: TRBJ1-1; V: TRBV25-1; D: .; size: .; CDR3: CLGGPPLTEAFF; DNA: TGTCTTGGCGGGCCTCCCCTCACTGAAGCTTTCTTT
J: TRBJ2-1; V: TRBV5-4; D: TRBD2; size: .; CDR3: CASSQRLAGGLNEQFF; DNA: TGTGCCAGCAGCCAAAGACTAGCGGGGGGCTTAAATGAGCAGTTCTTC
J: TRBJ2-7; V: TRBV10-3; D: .; size: .; CDR3: CAISESGFAGASSYEQYF; DNA: TGTGCCATCAGTGAGTCTGGTTTTGCGGGGGCTAGCTCCTACGAGCAGTACTTC
J: TRBJ2-1; V: TRBV9; D: TRBD2; size: .; CDR3: CASSVDPSGSRNEQFF; DNA: TGTGCCAGCAGCGTAGACCCTAGCGGGAGTCGGAATGAGCAGTTCTTC
J: TRBJ2-7; V: TRBV6-5; D: TRBD2; size: .; CDR3: CASSSSGPYEQYF; DNA: TGTGCCAGCAGTTCTAGCGGACCCTACGAGCAGTACTTC
J: TRBJ2-7; V: TRBV11-2; D: .; size: once; CDR3: CASSWGRTSYEQYF; DNA: TGTGCCAGCAGCTGGGGACGGACCTCCTACGAGCAGTACTTC